The text below deals with one T cell receptor (beta chain). This specimen belongs to a study of T cell responses to AZD1222 COVID-19 vaccine. Germline V lookup: CDR1 MNHEY, CDR2 SMNVEV (reference sequence). Deletions cut 5 bases from V and 3 bases from J, with 14 bases between. The CDR3 has 14 amino acids. Method: immunoSEQ multiplex PCR; TCRdb's copy keeps in-frame clones and lacks some. This sample has some 200,000 clones; roughly 94% occur once, and the top ten carry 1.7%. The sequenced sample was peripheral blood, obtained 28 days after the second dose of the MenACWY control vaccine. This sequence was found in an adult who received the MenACWY meningococcal vaccine as a control. This rearrangement joins TRBV27 to TRBJ2-7; tentative D call: TRBD2 (5 bases). CDR3 amino acids: CASSAGLGSYEQYF. As DNA, the CDR3 is TGTGCCAGCAGTGCCGGGTTAGGGAGCTACGAGCAGTACTTC.